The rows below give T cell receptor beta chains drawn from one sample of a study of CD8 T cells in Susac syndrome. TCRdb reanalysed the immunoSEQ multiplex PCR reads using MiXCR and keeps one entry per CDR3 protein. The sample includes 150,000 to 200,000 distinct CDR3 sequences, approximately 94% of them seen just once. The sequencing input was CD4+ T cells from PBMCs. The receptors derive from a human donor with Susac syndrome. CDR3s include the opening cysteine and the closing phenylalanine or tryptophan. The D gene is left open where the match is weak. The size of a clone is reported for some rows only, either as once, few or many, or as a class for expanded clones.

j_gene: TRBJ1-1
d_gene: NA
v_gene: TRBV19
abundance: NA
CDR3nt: TGTGCCAGTAGTATTGCCGGGGGATTTGAAGCTTTCTTT
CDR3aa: CASSIAGGFEAFF

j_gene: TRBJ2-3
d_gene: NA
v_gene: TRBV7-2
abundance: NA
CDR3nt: TGTGCCAGCAGCTCCCAGACCGGGATCACAGATACGCAGTATTTT
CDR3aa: CASSSQTGITDTQYF

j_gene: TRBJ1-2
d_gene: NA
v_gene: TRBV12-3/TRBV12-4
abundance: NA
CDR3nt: TGTGCCAGCAGAGGGGGTGCCACCTTC
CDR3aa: CASRGGATF

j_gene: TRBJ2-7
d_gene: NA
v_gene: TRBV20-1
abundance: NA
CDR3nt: TGCAGTGCACGGGACCTTCCCCTAGACGAGCAGTACTTC
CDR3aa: CSARDLPLDEQYF

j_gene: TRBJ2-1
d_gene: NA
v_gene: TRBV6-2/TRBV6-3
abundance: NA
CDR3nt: TGTGCCAGCAGTACACCCCTCAATGAGCAGTTCTTC
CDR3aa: CASSTPLNEQFF

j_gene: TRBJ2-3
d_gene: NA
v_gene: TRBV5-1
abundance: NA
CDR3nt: TGCGCCAGCAGCCTAGCGACGAGGACAGATACGCAGTATTTT
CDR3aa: CASSLATRTDTQYF

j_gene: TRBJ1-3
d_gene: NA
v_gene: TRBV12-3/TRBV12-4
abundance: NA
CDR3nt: TGTGCCAGCAGTTTAGGCGGAACTGGAAACACCATATATTTT
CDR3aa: CASSLGGTGNTIYF

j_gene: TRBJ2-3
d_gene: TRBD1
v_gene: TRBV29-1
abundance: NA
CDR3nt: TGCAGCGTCGTCCGGCAGGGGGCATCAGATACGCAGTATTTT
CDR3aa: CSVVRQGASDTQYF

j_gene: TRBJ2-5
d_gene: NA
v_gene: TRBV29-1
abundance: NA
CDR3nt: TGCAGCGTTCGGTCCCAAGAGACCCAGTACTTC
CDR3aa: CSVRSQETQYF

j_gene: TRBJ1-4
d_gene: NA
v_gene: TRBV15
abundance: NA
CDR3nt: TGTGCCACCAGCAGAGGACAGACAACAACTAATGAAAAACTGTTTTTT
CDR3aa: CATSRGQTTTNEKLFF

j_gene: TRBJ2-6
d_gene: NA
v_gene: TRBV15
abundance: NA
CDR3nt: TGTGCCACCAGCAGAGACGTCATCATGAGCTCTGGGGCCAACGTCCTGACTTTC
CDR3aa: CATSRDVIMSSGANVLTF

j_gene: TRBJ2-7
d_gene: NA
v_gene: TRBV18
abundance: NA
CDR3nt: TGTGCCAGCTCACCACCGTTCCGAGACAGGCCCAGGGGGCAGTACTTC
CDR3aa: CASSPPFRDRPRGQYF

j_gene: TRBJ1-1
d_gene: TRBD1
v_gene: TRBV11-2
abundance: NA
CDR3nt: TGTGCCGAGGGGACAGACCCGAACACTGAAGCTTTCTTT
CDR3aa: CAEGTDPNTEAFF

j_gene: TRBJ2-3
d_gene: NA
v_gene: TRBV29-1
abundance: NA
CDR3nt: TGCAGCGTTGGGGGGGCGAGAGATACGCAGTATTTT
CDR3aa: CSVGGARDTQYF

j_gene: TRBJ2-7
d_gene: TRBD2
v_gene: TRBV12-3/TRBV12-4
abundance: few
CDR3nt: TGTGCCAGCAGTTTAAGGACTAGCGGGGGATACGAGCAGTACTTC
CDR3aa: CASSLRTSGGYEQYF

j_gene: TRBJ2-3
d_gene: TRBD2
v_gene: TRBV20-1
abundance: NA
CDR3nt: TGCAGTGCCTACCGACTAGCGGGGGGCATGACAGATACGCAGTATTTT
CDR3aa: CSAYRLAGGMTDTQYF

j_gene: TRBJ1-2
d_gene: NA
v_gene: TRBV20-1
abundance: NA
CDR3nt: TGCAGTGCTAGAGGGCACACTAACTATGGCTACACCTTC
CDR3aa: CSARGHTNYGYTF

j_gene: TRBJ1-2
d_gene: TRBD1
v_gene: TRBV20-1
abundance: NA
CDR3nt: TGCAGTGCTACCACCCAGCAGGGGGCCTACTATGGCTACACCTTC
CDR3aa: CSATTQQGAYYGYTF

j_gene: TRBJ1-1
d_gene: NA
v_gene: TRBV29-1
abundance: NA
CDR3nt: TGCAGCGTCGTGGCGCCGGGGTCCATCACTGAAGCTTTCTTT
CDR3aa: CSVVAPGSITEAFF

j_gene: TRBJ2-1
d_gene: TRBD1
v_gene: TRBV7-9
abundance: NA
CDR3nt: TGTGCCAGCAGCTTCACAGGGGGCTTCGAGCAGTTCTTC
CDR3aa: CASSFTGGFEQFF

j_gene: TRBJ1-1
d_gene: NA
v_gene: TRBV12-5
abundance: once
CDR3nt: TGTGCTAGTCGGGAGAACTCGATGAACACTGAAGCTTTCTTT
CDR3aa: CASRENSMNTEAFF

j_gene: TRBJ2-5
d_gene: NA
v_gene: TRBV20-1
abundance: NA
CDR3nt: TGCAGTGCTCTCACCCTTCGGCAGGGGCCCTCCCAAGAGACCCAGTACTTC
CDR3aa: CSALTLRQGPSQETQYF

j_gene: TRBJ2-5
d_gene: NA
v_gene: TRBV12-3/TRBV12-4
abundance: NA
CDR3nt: TGTGCCAGCAGAAGACAGCAAGAGACCCAGTACTTC
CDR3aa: CASRRQQETQYF

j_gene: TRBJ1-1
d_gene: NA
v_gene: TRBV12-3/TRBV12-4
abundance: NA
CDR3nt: TGTGCCAGCAGTCGACAGTTAACAGAAGCTTTCTTT
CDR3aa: CASSRQLTEAFF

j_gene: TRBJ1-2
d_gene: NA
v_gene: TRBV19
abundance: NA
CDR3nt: TGTGCCAGTAGGGCAGGGAACGGAACGAAGACCTATGGCTACACCTTC
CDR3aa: CASRAGNGTKTYGYTF

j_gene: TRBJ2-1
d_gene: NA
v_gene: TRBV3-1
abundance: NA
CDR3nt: TGTGCCAGCAGCCGCACGACTACAGGCGAGCAGTTCTTC
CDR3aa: CASSRTTTGEQFF